This section outlines one TCR beta chain sequence together with its context. Its antigen is still unknown. This table comes from immunoSEQ multiplex PCR, and its TCRdb copy is limited to in-frame clones, with some not included. The sample lists about 95,000 clones; 72% were seen once. The data stem from a study of fetal regulatory T cell absence and autoimmunity. Points from the study as a whole: In IPEX syndrome, oligoclonal enrichment was read as supporting prenatal antigen-driven autoimmunity in the pancreas. Pancreas TCRs were oligoclonally enriched versus cord blood, some clones over 80-fold.

Germline V gene sequence: CDR1 SGHNT, CDR2 YYREEE (reference sequence). The CDR3 is 16 residues long. V lost 0 bases and J lost 1, with 13 bases in between. Sequencing was performed on pancreas tissue. The receptor comes from a male donor with IPEX syndrome. This chain uses TRBV5-4 with TRBJ2-5; tentatively, D is TRBD2 (5 bases). The CDR3 DNA reads as TGTGCCAGCAGCTTGGCCCTAGGTAGCGTCCAAGAGACCCAGTACTTC. Translating gives CASSLALGSVQETQYF.